The rows below give T cell receptor beta chains drawn from one sample of a study of T cell responses to AZD1222 COVID-19 vaccine. Here immunoSEQ multiplex PCR was the method, and the copy in TCRdb shows in-frame clones only, minus some. Here the sample spans 100,000 to 130,000 clones, roughly nine tenths being singletons. The sample here was peripheral blood, taken on day 0 of MenACWY control vaccination. All receptors come from an adult in good health. Each CDR3 is given with its conserved first and last residue. The D gene is left open where the match is weak. Expanded clones get a size class; other rows say once, few or many, or leave the size out.

J gene: TRBJ2-1; V gene: TRBV19; CDR3 length: 17; clone size: .; D gene: TRBD1; CDR3 protein: CASSIEAGTGGHNEQFF; CDR3 DNA: TGTGCCAGTAGTATAGAGGCCGGGACAGGGGGCCACAATGAGCAGTTCTTC
J gene: TRBJ2-2; V gene: TRBV19; CDR3 length: 19; clone size: .; D gene: TRBD2; CDR3 protein: CASSIEVQAGGPNTGELFF; CDR3 DNA: TGTGCCAGTAGTATAGAGGTCCAAGCGGGGGGTCCGAACACCGGGGAGCTGTTTTTT
J gene: TRBJ1-2; V gene: TRBV6-1; CDR3 length: 14; clone size: .; D gene: TRBD1; CDR3 protein: CASSDWTGEEGYTF; CDR3 DNA: TGTGCCAGCAGTGATTGGACAGGGGAGGAAGGCTACACCTTC
J gene: TRBJ1-5; V gene: TRBV7-8; CDR3 length: 14; clone size: .; D gene: .; CDR3 protein: CASSRGRALEPQHF; CDR3 DNA: TGTGCCAGCAGCCGGGGGAGGGCCCTGGAGCCCCAGCATTTT
J gene: TRBJ2-3; V gene: TRBV5-6; CDR3 length: 16; clone size: .; D gene: .; CDR3 protein: CASSHRGDRLTDTQYF; CDR3 DNA: TGTGCCAGCAGCCATCGGGGGGACAGACTCACAGATACGCAGTATTTT
J gene: TRBJ2-7; V gene: TRBV9; CDR3 length: 11; clone size: .; D gene: .; CDR3 protein: CASSVGYEQYF; CDR3 DNA: TGTGCCAGCAGCGTAGGGTACGAGCAGTACTTC
J gene: TRBJ2-3; V gene: TRBV5-8; CDR3 length: 16; clone size: .; D gene: TRBD1; CDR3 protein: CASSLPGTGGADTQYF; CDR3 DNA: TGTGCCAGCAGCCTCCCCGGGACAGGGGGCGCGGATACGCAGTATTTT
J gene: TRBJ2-7; V gene: TRBV5-1; CDR3 length: 15; clone size: .; D gene: .; CDR3 protein: CASRPDSGENYEQYF; CDR3 DNA: TGCGCCAGCAGGCCGGACAGCGGCGAGAACTACGAGCAGTACTTC
J gene: TRBJ1-1; V gene: TRBV30; CDR3 length: 12; clone size: .; D gene: .; CDR3 protein: CAWSVYPVEAFF; CDR3 DNA: TGTGCCTGGAGTGTCTATCCAGTTGAAGCTTTCTTT
J gene: TRBJ1-2; V gene: TRBV5-4; CDR3 length: 14; clone size: .; D gene: TRBD1; CDR3 protein: CASSPGTGNYGYTF; CDR3 DNA: TGTGCCAGCAGCCCTGGGACAGGGAACTATGGCTACACCTTC
J gene: TRBJ1-5; V gene: TRBV10-2; CDR3 length: 14; clone size: .; D gene: TRBD1; CDR3 protein: CASSESQGDQPQHF; CDR3 DNA: TGCGCCAGCAGTGAGTCGCAGGGGGATCAGCCCCAGCATTTT
J gene: TRBJ2-5; V gene: TRBV5-4; CDR3 length: 15; clone size: .; D gene: .; CDR3 protein: CASSRGRTAQETQYF; CDR3 DNA: TGTGCCAGCAGCCGAGGAAGGACAGCACAAGAGACCCAGTACTTC
J gene: TRBJ1-3; V gene: TRBV5-4; CDR3 length: 16; clone size: .; D gene: .; CDR3 protein: CASSLGQGDSGNTIYF; CDR3 DNA: TGTGCCAGCAGCTTGGGGCAGGGAGACTCTGGAAACACCATATATTTT
J gene: TRBJ1-1; V gene: TRBV9; CDR3 length: 14; clone size: .; D gene: .; CDR3 protein: CASSVGNQNTEAFF; CDR3 DNA: TGTGCCAGCAGCGTAGGGAACCAGAACACTGAAGCTTTCTTT
J gene: TRBJ2-6; V gene: TRBV6-5; CDR3 length: 11; clone size: .; D gene: .; CDR3 protein: CATRRTNVLTF; CDR3 DNA: TGTGCCACTCGGCGGACCAACGTCCTGACTTTC
J gene: TRBJ1-1; V gene: TRBV4-3; CDR3 length: 19; clone size: .; D gene: .; CDR3 protein: CASSQDWAVSRFRDTEAFF; CDR3 DNA: TGCGCCAGCAGCCAAGATTGGGCAGTTAGTCGGTTCCGGGACACTGAAGCTTTCTTT
J gene: TRBJ2-1; V gene: TRBV9; CDR3 length: 15; clone size: .; D gene: TRBD2; CDR3 protein: CASSVSGLAGYEQFF; CDR3 DNA: TGTGCCAGCAGCGTATCGGGACTAGCGGGGTATGAGCAGTTCTTC
J gene: TRBJ1-2; V gene: TRBV24-1; CDR3 length: 13; clone size: .; D gene: .; CDR3 protein: CATSAGHNYGYTF; CDR3 DNA: TGTGCCACCAGTGCAGGGCACAACTATGGCTACACCTTC
J gene: TRBJ1-5; V gene: TRBV18; CDR3 length: 14; clone size: .; D gene: TRBD1; CDR3 protein: CASSPGQGNQPQHF; CDR3 DNA: TGTGCCAGCTCACCGGGACAGGGGAACCAGCCCCAGCATTTT
J gene: TRBJ1-2; V gene: TRBV2; CDR3 length: 16; clone size: few; D gene: TRBD1; CDR3 protein: CASSEGGRTGPYGYTF; CDR3 DNA: TGTGCCAGCAGTGAAGGGGGAAGGACAGGTCCCTATGGCTACACCTTC
J gene: TRBJ2-1; V gene: TRBV5-1; CDR3 length: 16; clone size: .; D gene: TRBD1; CDR3 protein: CASSGDRPFLRNEQFF; CDR3 DNA: TGCGCCAGCAGCGGGGACAGGCCGTTCTTGAGGAATGAGCAGTTCTTC